One and the same sample provided the 3 T cell receptor beta chains below, sequenced in a study of T-cell reconstitution after alpha-beta-depleted transplantation in children. Preparation of the TCRbeta library used unique molecular identifiers. TCRdb ran MiXCR on the PCR reads and lists one entry per CDR3 protein. This sample has some 200,000 distinct CDR3 sequences, with around 6.8% found just once. The source was PBMCs from the stem cell graft donor, collected from the stem cell graft. The receptor set was obtained from a human donor who donated a stem cell graft to a child with Wiskott-Aldrich syndrome.

The chain carries TRBV5-1 and TRBJ1-1, with TRBD1 as a possible D gene (5 bases). V lost 4 bases and J lost 4, with 17 bases in between. The CDR3 sequence is 15 residues long. Per germline, CDR1 SGHRS and CDR2 YFSETQ. As DNA, the CDR3 is TGCGCCAGCAGCCCTACCCCGGGGGGGGTCACTGAAGCTTTCTTT. Translation: CASSPTPGGVTEAFF.

The chain couples TRBV5-1 to TRBJ2-1; 9 nucleotides match TRBD1. The V gene's germline CDR1 is SGHRS and CDR2 YFSETQ. V dropped 6 bases and J dropped 5; count of bases not matched to a gene: 6. CDR3 size: 14 residues. For the CDR3, the DNA is TGCGCCAGCATAAGCGGACAGGGGCACAATGAGCAGTTCTTC. Protein: CASISGQGHNEQFF.

V is TRBV5-5 and J is TRBJ2-1; D is uncertain. This CDR3 region has 13 residues. CDR1 is SGHKS and CDR2 is YYEKEE in the germline V gene (reference sequence). With 4 bases removed from V and 2 bases from J, the gap between germline ends came to 7 bases. CDR3 in DNA: TGTGCCAGCAGCCCGTACACCTACAATGAGCAGTTCTTC. This sequence encodes CASSPYTYNEQFF.